The T cell receptor (beta chain) under discussion was sequenced for a study of cytomegalovirus exposure and HLA in healthy donors. Regarding the study as a whole: Associated with HLA alleles at 0.05 false discovery rate in a later analysis were about 17,000 TCR beta sequences.

It was with 60 Vbeta and 13 Jbeta primers that the PCR ran. Data came from immunoSEQ multiplex PCR; TCRdb stores just in-frame clones and leaves some out. Altogether some 180,000 clones are present, about 81% being singletons, with the ten largest covering about 1.5%. The CDR3 has 13 residues. Germline CDR1 and CDR2: WSHSY and SAAADI. V lost 3 bases, J lost 2 bases, and 7 bases lay in between. As regards this clone: Its antigen is as yet unknown.

The sequence derives from a man aged 35-49 years in good health and CMV-seronegative. This chain links TRBV10-2 with TRBJ1-1; D call uncertain. Material: PBMCs. DNA of the CDR3: TGCGCCAGCAGTGAACAGCAAAACACTGAAGCTTTCTTT. This codes for CASSEQQNTEAFF.